This TCR beta chain is drawn from a study of beta chain features in type 1 diabetes. The germline V gene has CDR1 MNHEY and CDR2 SVGAGI. After removal of 6 bases from V and 4 bases from J, the junction contained 6 bases not matched to a gene. This CDR3 region has 14 residues. This clone turned up a few times. Antigen specificity is unknown. TCRB transcripts that were expressed got sequenced, as all of the isolated RNA had been reverse transcribed. The table came from immunoSEQ multiplex PCR; TCRdb's copy has only in-frame clones and leaves some out. The sample consists of 680,000 or so clones, around 15% of them appearing once. Sorting that relied on CD45RO/CCR7/CD25/CD127/CD95/CD27 yielded CD4+ naive, central memory, regulatory and stem cell-like memory cells. Every sorted population was more than 98% pure. Study conclusions and caveats: All four CD4+ subsets from Type 1 diabetes patients carried moderately but significantly shorter TCRB CDR3s. Whatever favoring of shorter templates PCR might show would apply equally to patients and controls.

The J gene is TRBJ2-7, the V gene TRBV6-5, with TRBD1 matching 10 bases. Source material: naive CD4+ T cells from blood. This clonotype was obtained from a man between 18 and 29 years old with type 1 diabetes. CDR3 sequence: CASSPGTGEYEQYF. As DNA, the CDR3 is TGTGCCAGCAGCCCCGGGACAGGGGAGTACGAGCAGTACTTC.